This TCR beta chain is drawn from a study of identical twins. Every donor was a healthy Caucasian. Germline CDR1 reads MNHEY; CDR2 reads SMNVEV (reference sequence). CDR3 length: 15 residues. The germline V and J ends were trimmed by 2 bases and 2 bases, with 10 bases remaining between them. This clonotype was counted only a few times. TCRdb recomputed calls from the 5' RACE reads with MiXCR, one row per CDR3 protein. Of 510,000 or so distinct CDR3 sequences in the sample, nearly 15% were seen once. This same sample was also taken into another study, of yellow fever vaccine responses in identical twins.

Sequenced input: CD4+ T cells sorted from blood. The chain is built from TRBV27 and TRBJ2-1; tentatively, D is TRBD2 (6 bases). This clonotype was sampled from a young woman in good health. The CDR3 spells CASSLTGVTYNEQFF. CDR3 DNA sequence: TGTGCCAGCAGTTTAACGGGAGTTACCTACAATGAGCAGTTCTTC.